This T cell receptor (beta chain) was identified in a study of blood T cells in healthy people across ages. Study results and limitations: Leaving the PBMCs unsorted stopped any conclusive comparison of naive versus antigen-experienced cells. It was held that diversity estimates obtained from one million T cells represented underestimates. Naive T cell percentage by flow cytometry tracked strongly with beta diversity.

Comment on this clonotype: Its antigen is still unknown. This could be a read error, since a much larger clone is one nucleotide away.

A second 7 to 11 cycle PCR used barcoded and J-beta primers. Each cDNA was tagged by a template-switch adaptor containing 12 random nucleotides. TCRdb independently ran MiXCR on the 5' RACE reads; one entry per CDR3 protein. The sample has 1.4 million to 1.5 million distinct CDR3 sequences; 40% to 50% are singletons. Trimming took off 3 bases at V and 7 bases at J, with 6 bases between the two ends. Germline loops: CDR1 SNHLY, CDR2 FYNNEI. The CDR3 totals 11 residues. This TCR derives from a woman aged 18 to 35 in good health. Specimen: blood. The rearrangement joins TRBV2 to TRBJ1-1; D call uncertain. The CDR3 protein is CASSEYSEAFF. DNA for the CDR3: TGTGCCAGCAGTGAGTACAGTGAAGCTTTCTTT. The complete variable domain, with remaining parts taken from reference TRBV2 and TRBJ1-1, reads EPEVTQTPSHQVTQMGQEVILRCVPISNHLYFYWYRQILGQKVEFLVSFYNNEISEKSEIFDDQFSVERPDGSNFTLKIRSTKLEDSAMYFCASSEYSEAFFGQGTRLTVV.